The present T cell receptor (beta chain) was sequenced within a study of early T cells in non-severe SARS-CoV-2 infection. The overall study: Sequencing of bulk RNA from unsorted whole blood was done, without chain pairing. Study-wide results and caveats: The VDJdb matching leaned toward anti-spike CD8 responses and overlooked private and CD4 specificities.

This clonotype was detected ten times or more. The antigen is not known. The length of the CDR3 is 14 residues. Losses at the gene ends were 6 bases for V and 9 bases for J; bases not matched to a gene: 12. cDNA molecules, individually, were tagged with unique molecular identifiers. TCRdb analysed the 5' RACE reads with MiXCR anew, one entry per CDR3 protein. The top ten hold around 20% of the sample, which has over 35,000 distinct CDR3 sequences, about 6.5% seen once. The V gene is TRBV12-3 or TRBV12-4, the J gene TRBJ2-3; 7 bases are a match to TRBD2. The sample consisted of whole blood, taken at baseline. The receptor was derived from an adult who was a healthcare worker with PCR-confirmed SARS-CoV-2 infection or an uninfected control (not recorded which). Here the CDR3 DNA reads TGTGCCAGCAGCGCGCGCGAGGGAGGGAACACGCAGTATTTT. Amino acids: CASSAREGGNTQYF.